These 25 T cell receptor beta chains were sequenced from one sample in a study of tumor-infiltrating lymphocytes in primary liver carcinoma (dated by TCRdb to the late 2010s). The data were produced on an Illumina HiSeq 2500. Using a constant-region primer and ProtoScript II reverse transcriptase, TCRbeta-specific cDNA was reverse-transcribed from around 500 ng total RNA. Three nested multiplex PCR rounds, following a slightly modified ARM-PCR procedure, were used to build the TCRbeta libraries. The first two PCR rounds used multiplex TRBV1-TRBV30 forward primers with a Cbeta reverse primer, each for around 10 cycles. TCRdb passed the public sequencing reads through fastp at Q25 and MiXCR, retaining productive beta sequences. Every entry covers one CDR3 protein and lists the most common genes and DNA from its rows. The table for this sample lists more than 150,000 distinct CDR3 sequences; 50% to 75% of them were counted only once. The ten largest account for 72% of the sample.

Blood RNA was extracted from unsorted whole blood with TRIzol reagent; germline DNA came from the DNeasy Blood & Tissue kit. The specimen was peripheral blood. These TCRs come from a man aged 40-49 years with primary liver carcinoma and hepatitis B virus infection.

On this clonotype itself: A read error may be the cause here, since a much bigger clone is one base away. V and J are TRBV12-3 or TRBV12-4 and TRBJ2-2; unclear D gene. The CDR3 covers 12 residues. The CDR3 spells CARSLSAGELFF. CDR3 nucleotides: TGTGCCAGAAGTTTAAGCGCCGGGGAGCTGTTTTTT.

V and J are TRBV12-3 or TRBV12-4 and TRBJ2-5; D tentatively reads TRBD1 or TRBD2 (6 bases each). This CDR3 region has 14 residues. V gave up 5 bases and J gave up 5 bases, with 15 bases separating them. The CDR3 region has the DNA TGTGCCAGCAGTCTAAAGGGGGGCGTGGAGACCCAGTACTTC. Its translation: CASSLKGGVETQYF.

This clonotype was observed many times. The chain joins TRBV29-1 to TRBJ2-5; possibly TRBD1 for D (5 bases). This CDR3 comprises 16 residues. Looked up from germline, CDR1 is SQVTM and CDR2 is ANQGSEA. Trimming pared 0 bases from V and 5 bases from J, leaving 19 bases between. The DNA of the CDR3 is TGCAGCGTTGAAGATTGGGGCAGGGCAGAGTTGGAGACCCAGTACTTC. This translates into CSVEDWGRAELETQYF.

The CDR3 protein is CASSGLKTSVGYNEQFF. In DNA, the CDR3 is TGCGCCAGCAGTGGACTGAAGACTAGTGTAGGGTACAATGAGCAGTTCTTC. V usage is TRBV10-1 and J usage is TRBJ2-1, with a weak D call TRBD2 (6 bases). The V and J ends lost 4 bases and 4 bases respectively, with 20 bases between them. Germline loops: CDR1 WNHNN, CDR2 SYGVQD (reference sequence). The CDR3 contains 17 residues.

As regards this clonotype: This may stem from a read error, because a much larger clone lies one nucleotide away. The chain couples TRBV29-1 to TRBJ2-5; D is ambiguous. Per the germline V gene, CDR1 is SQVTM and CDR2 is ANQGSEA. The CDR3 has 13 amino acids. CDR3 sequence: CSVERQARETRYF. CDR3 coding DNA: TGCAGCGTTGAAAGGCAGGCCCGAGAGACCCGGTACTTC. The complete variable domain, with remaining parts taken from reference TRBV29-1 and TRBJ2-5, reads SAVISQKPSRDICQRGTSLTIQCQVDSQVTMMFWYRQQPGQSLTLIATANQGSEATYESGFVIDKFPISRPNLTFSTLTVSNMSPEDSSIYLCSVERQARETRYFGPGTRLLVL.

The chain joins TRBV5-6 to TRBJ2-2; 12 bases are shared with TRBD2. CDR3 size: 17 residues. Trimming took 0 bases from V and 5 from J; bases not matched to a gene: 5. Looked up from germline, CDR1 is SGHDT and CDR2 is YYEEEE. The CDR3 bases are TGTGCCAGCAGCTTGGTACTAGCGGGAGGATGGACCGGGGAGCTGTTTTTT. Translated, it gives CASSLVLAGGWTGELFF.

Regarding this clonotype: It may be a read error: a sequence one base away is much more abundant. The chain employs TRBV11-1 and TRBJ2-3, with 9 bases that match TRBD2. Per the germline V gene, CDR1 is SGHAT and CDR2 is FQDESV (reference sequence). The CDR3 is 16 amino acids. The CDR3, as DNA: TGTTCCAGCAGCCCCCGACTAGCGGAGAAACGAGATACGCAGTATTTT. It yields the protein CSSSPRLAEKRDTQYF.

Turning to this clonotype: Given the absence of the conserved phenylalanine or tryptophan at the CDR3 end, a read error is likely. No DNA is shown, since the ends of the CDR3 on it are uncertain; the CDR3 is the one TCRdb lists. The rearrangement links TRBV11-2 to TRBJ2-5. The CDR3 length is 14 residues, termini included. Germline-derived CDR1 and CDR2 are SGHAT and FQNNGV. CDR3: CASSSVKGLETQCS.

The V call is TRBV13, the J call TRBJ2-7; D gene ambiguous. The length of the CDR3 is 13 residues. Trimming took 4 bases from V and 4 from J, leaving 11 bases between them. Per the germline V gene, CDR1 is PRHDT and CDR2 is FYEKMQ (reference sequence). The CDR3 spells CASSWLLSYEQYF. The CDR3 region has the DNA TGTGCCAGCAGCTGGCTTTTGAGTTACGAGCAGTACTTC.

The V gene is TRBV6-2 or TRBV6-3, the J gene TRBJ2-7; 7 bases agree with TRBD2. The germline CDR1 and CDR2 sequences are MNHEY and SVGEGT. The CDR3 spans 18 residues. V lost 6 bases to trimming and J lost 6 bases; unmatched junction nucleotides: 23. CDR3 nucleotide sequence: TGTGCCAGCAGAAAGAAAGGGAGCCTAGCGGCCATAGACGGCGAGCAGTACTTC. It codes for CASRKKGSLAAIDGEQYF.

CDR3 sequence reads: CPISLGIELAMGEQFF. The CDR3 DNA reads as TGTCCCATCAGCTTGGGTATCGAACTAGCCATGGGTGAGCAGTTCTTC. V is TRBV11-2 and J is TRBJ2-1; tentatively, D is TRBD2 (6 bases). The CDR3 consists of 16 residues. CDR1 SGHAT and CDR2 FQNNGV come from the germline V gene.

CDR3 nucleotides: TGTGCCAGCAGATCCGGGACAGACTACAATGAGCAGTTCTTC. It encodes CASRSGTDYNEQFF. The chain combines TRBV6-1 with TRBJ2-1, with 7 nucleotides matching TRBD1. The ends lost 6 bases at V and 3 bases at J; junction bases unmatched: 5. CDR1 and CDR2 from the germline V gene are MNHNS and SASEGT. There are 14 residues in the CDR3.

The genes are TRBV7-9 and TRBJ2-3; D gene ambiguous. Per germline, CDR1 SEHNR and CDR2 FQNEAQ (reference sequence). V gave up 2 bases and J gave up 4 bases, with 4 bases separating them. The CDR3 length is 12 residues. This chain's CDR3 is CASSLWADTQYF. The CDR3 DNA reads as TGTGCCAGCAGCTTATGGGCAGATACGCAGTATTTT.

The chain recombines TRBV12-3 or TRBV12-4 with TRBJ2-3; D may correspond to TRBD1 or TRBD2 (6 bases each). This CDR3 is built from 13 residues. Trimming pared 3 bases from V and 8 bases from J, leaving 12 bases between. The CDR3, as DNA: TGTGCCAGCAGTTTCAGCGGAGGGGGTACGCAGTATTTT. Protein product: CASSFSGGGTQYF.

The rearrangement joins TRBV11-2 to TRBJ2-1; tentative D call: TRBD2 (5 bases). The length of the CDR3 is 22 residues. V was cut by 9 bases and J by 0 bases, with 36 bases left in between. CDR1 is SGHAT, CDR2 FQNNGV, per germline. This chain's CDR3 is CARSLSYRGPVKQVRSYNEQFF. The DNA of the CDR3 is TGTGCCAGGAGCCTCTCCTACCGGGGTCCAGTGAAACAAGTTCGCTCCTACAATGAGCAGTTCTTC.

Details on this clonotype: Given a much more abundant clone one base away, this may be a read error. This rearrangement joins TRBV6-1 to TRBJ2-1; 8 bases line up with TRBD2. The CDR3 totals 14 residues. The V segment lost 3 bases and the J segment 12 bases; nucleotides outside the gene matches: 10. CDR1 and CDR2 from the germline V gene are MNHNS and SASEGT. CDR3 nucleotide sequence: TGTGCCAGCAGTGATTCCGGGACTAGTGGCAGGCAGTTCTTC. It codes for CASSDSGTSGRQFF.

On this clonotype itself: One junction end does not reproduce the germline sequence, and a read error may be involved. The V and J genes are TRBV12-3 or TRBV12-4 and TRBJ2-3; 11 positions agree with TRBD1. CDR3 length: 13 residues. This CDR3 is CASGQGATDTQCF. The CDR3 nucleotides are TGTGCCAGTGGACAGGGGGCCACAGATACGCAGTGTTTT.

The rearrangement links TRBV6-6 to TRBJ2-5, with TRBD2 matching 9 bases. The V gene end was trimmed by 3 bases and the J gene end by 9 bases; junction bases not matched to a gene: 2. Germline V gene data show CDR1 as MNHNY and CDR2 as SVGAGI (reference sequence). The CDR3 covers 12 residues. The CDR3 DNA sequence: TGTGCCAGCAGTTATTCTAGCGGGGCCCAGTACTTC. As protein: CASSYSSGAQYF.

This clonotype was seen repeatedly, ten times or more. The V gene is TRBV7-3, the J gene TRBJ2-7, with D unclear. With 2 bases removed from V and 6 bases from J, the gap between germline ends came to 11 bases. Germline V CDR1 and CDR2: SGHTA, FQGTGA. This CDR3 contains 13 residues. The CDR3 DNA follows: TGTGCCAGCAGCTTAGCGGTTTGGACCGAGCAGTACTTC. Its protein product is CASSLAVWTEQYF.

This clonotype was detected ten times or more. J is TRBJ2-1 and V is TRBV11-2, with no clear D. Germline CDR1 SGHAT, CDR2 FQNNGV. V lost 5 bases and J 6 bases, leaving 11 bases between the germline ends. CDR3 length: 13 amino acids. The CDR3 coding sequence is TGTGCCAGCAGCCTTGACCTACCCAATGAGCAGTTCTTC. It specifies CASSLDLPNEQFF.

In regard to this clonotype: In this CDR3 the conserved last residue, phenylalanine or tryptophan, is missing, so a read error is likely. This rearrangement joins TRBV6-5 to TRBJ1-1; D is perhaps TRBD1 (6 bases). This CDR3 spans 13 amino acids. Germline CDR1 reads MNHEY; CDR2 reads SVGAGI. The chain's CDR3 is CASSHRENSEAFY. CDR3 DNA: TGTGCCAGCAGTCACAGGGAGAACAGTGAAGCTTTCTAT.

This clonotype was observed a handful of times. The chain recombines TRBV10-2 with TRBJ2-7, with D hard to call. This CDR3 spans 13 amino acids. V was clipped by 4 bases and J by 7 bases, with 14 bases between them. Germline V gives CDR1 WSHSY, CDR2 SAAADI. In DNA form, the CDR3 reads TGCGCCAGCAGTGGCCTAGAGGCGCGGGAGCAGTACTTC. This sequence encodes CASSGLEAREQYF.

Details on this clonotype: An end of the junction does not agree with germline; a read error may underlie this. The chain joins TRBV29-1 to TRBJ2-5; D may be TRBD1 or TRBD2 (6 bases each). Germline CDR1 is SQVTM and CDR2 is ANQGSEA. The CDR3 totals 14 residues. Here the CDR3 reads CGVREGGRKETQYF. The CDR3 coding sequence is TGCGGCGTTAGGGAAGGGGGGCGCAAGGAGACCCAGTACTTC. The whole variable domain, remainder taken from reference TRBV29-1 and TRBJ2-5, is SAVISQKPSRDICQRGTSLTIQCQVDSQVTMMFWYRQQPGQSLTLIATANQGSEATYESGFVIDKFPISRPNLTFSTLTVSNMSPEDSSIYLCGVREGGRKETQYFGPGTRLLVL.

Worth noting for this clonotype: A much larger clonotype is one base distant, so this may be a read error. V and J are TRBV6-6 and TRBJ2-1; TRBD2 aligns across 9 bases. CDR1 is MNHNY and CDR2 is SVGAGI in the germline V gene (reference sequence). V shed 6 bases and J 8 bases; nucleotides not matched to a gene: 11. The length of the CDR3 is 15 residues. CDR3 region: CASRRLAVGPHEQFF. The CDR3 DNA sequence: TGTGCCAGCAGGAGACTAGCGGTAGGGCCACATGAGCAGTTCTTC.

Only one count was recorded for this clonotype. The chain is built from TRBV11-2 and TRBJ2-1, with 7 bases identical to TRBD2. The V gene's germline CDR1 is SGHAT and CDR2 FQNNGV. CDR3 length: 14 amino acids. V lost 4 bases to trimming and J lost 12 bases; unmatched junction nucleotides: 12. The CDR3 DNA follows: TGTGCCAGCAGCTCCACACTACTAGCGCTAGGGCAGTTCTTC. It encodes CASSSTLLALGQFF. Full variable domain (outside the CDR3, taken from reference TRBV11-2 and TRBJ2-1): EAGVAQSPRYKIIEKRQSVAFWCNPISGHATLYWYQQILGQGPKLLIQFQNNGVVDDSQLPKDRFSAERLKGVDSTLKIQPAKLEDSAVYLCASSSTLLALGQFFGPGTRLTVL.